The 32 T cell receptor beta chains listed next were all sequenced from one sample in a study of cytotoxic CD8 clonotypes in ibrutinib-treated CLL. Profiling relied on immunoSEQ multiplex PCR, and the TCRdb table lists in-frame clones only, not all of them. Seen here are some 200,000 clones, roughly three quarters observed once, and the top ten hold approximately 6%. Sequenced here: PBMCs, sampled after 12 months of ibrutinib treatment. The origin of the receptors is a human donor with chronic lymphocytic leukemia.

This clone was observed once. The chain has TRBV28 and TRBJ2-2, with 8 bases that match TRBD1. The CDR3 totals 16 residues. Unmatched junction bases numbered 9, after V lost 4 bases and J lost 5 bases. The germline CDR1 and CDR2 sequences are MDHEN and SYDVKM. The CDR3 protein is CASSWTGPLSTGELFF. In DNA form, the CDR3 reads TGTGCCAGCAGTTGGACAGGGCCCCTGAGTACCGGGGAGCTGTTTTTT.

The CDR3 here is CSTEQGSYGYTF. The DNA of the CDR3 is TGCAGCACGGAACAGGGCTCCTATGGCTACACCTTC. The chain carries TRBV29-1 and TRBJ1-2; weak D call: TRBD1 (6 bases). The V and J ends lost 8 bases and 4 bases respectively, with 14 bases between them. Germline CDR1 is SQVTM and CDR2 is ANQGSEA. The CDR3 is 12 residues long.

The chain is built from TRBV6-6 and TRBJ1-5; 9 bases fit TRBD1. The CDR3 extends over 16 amino acids. CDR1 is MNHNY and CDR2 is SVGAGI in the germline V gene (reference sequence). With V trimmed by 2 bases and J by 4 bases, 6 bases remained unmatched. The DNA of the CDR3 is TGTGCCAGCAGTTACACGGACAGGGGTAGGAATCAGCCCCAGCATTTT. This translates into CASSYTDRGRNQPQHF.

The CDR3 DNA reads as TGTGCCAGCAGTGAATGGACAGGGCTCTCCTACGAGCAGTACTTC. Amino acids: CASSEWTGLSYEQYF. The chain couples TRBV6-1 to TRBJ2-7, with 8 bases identical to TRBD1. This CDR3 comprises 15 residues. CDR1 and CDR2 (germline): MNHNS, SASEGT. With V trimmed by 2 bases and J by 0 bases, 3 bases remained unmatched.

This clone has just a few counts. This sequence joins TRBV27 and TRBJ1-5; D gene ambiguous. The CDR3 spans 15 residues. Germline CDR1 is MNHEY and CDR2 is SMNVEV (reference sequence). The V and J ends lost 6 bases and 1 base respectively, with 13 bases between them. The CDR3, as DNA: TGTGCCAGCAGGAGCTTACCGGGAAGCAATCAGCCCCAGCATTTT. Protein sequence: CASRSLPGSNQPQHF.

The rearrangement links TRBV9 to TRBJ2-3; no reliable D call. The CDR3 contains 12 residues. Germline V gives CDR1 SGDLS, CDR2 YYNGEE. V was cut by 5 bases and J by 1 base, with 5 bases left in between. In DNA, the CDR3 is TGTGCCAGCAGGAGTGGCACAGATACGCAGTATTTT. Translation: CASRSGTDTQYF.

This clone was recorded only once. The J gene is TRBJ2-7, the V gene TRBV29-1; D uncertain. The CDR3 loop spans 11 amino acids. V gave up 3 bases and J gave up 2 bases, with 5 bases separating them. CDR1 is SQVTM, CDR2 ANQGSEA, per germline. CDR3 DNA: TGCAGCGTTGACGGAGCCTACGAGCAGTACTTC. The encoded protein is CSVDGAYEQYF.

In this sample, this clone turned up a few times. The V gene is TRBV27, the J gene TRBJ1-2; 7 nucleotides agree with TRBD1. Unmatched junction bases numbered 3, after V lost 4 bases and J lost 4 bases. Germline CDR1 MNHEY, CDR2 SMNVEV (reference sequence). The CDR3 has 13 amino acids. DNA for the CDR3: TGTGCCAGCAGTTCAGGGGGAAGCTATGGCTACACCTTC. Its translation: CASSSGGSYGYTF.

Of note for this clone: Mismatch with germline at one junction end may stem from a read error. The V call is TRBV5-4, the J call TRBJ2-7, with TRBD2 matching 8 bases. CDR3 length equals 16 residues. Germline CDR1 and CDR2: SGHNT and YYREEE (reference sequence). CDR3 in DNA: TGCGCCAGCAGCCAAGGGAGCGGGAGAGGCTCCTACGAGCAGTACTTC. This encodes CASSQGSGRGSYEQYF.

The rearrangement uses TRBV10-2 and TRBJ2-3, with a possible D match to TRBD2 (6 bases). This CDR3 is built from 15 residues. Germline assignment: CDR1 WSHSY and CDR2 SAAADI. Between the trimmed V and J ends, which lost 6 bases and 3 bases, there was a span of 16 bases. The CDR3 loop reads CASRQSGTRTDTQYF. The CDR3 nucleotides are TGCGCCAGCAGGCAATCCGGGACTCGAACAGATACGCAGTATTTT.

The V call is TRBV7-9, the J call TRBJ1-5; 7 bases line up with TRBD1. CDR1 SEHNR and CDR2 FQNEAQ come from the germline V gene (reference sequence). The CDR3 is 15 residues long. V lost 3 bases, J lost 0 bases, and 2 bases stayed unmatched. The CDR3 here is CASSLGTVSNQPQHF. Written as DNA, the CDR3 is TGTGCCAGCAGCTTGGGGACAGTTAGCAATCAGCCCCAGCATTTT.

V and J are TRBV13 and TRBJ2-7; D is unresolved. The V end was cut by 2 bases, the J end by 5 bases, with 25 bases between. There are 18 residues in the CDR3. Germline V gene data show CDR1 as PRHDT and CDR2 as FYEKMQ (reference sequence). The CDR3 region has the DNA TGTGCCAGCAGCTTATCGCCGCAGCACGCAGGAATTCGGAACGAGCAGTACTTC. This gives the protein CASSLSPQHAGIRNEQYF.

The chain recombines TRBV7-2 with TRBJ2-6; TRBD1 or TRBD2 may be the D gene (5 bases each). CDR3 length: 18 residues. CDR1 is SGHTA and CDR2 is FQGNSA in the germline V gene. Deletions cut 0 bases from V and 0 bases from J, with 12 bases between. CDR3 coding DNA: TGTGCCAGCAGCTTAGCCTCCGGGACGGACTCTGGGGCCAACGTCCTGACTTTC. Its protein product is CASSLASGTDSGANVLTF.

The V call is TRBV4-1, the J call TRBJ2-3; tentative D call: TRBD2 (5 bases). The CDR3 is made up of 13 amino acids. V shed 3 bases and J shed 1 base, with 5 bases lying between them. Germline assignment: CDR1 MGHRA and CDR2 YSYEKL. CDR3: CASSHGGTDTQYF. The CDR3, as DNA: TGCGCCAGCAGCCACGGGGGCACAGATACGCAGTATTTT.

In this sample, this clone turned up a few times. The chain has TRBV4-2 and TRBJ2-1; 13 nucleotides match TRBD2. This CDR3 comprises 17 residues. CDR1 and CDR2 (germline): LGHNA, YNFKEQ. Trimming took 1 base from V and 0 from J; bases not matched to a gene: 0. CDR3 in DNA: TGTGCCAGCAGCCAAGGGACTAGCGGGAGCTCCTACAATGAGCAGTTCTTC. Protein: CASSQGTSGSSYNEQFF.

The CDR3 coding sequence is TGTGCCTGGAGTACAGGGGCGGCCGGGGAGCTGTTTTTT. This codes for CAWSTGAAGELFF. V usage is TRBV30 and J usage is TRBJ2-2, with 7 bases identical to TRBD1. V was pared by 2 bases and J by 6 bases, with 3 bases of the junction left unmatched. CDR1 and CDR2 from the germline V gene are GTSNPN and SVGIG (reference sequence). This CDR3 contains 13 residues.

This chain connects TRBV29-1 to TRBJ2-7; TRBD1 might be the D (5 bases). The CDR3 length is 11 residues. Trimming removed 6 bases from V and 3 bases from J, with 9 bases in between. CDR1 SQVTM and CDR2 ANQGSEA come from the germline V gene. The CDR3 coding sequence is TGCAGCGTCCAACAGGTCTACGAGCAGTACTTC. Residues: CSVQQVYEQYF.

V and J are TRBV30 and TRBJ1-2, with D possibly TRBD1 on 5 matching bases. The germline V gene encodes CDR1 GTSNPN and CDR2 SVGIG (reference sequence). Trimming pared 4 bases from V and 8 bases from J, leaving 14 bases between. The CDR3 extends over 12 amino acids. CDR3 DNA sequence: TGTGCCTGGAACCTTGGGGGAGGCGGCTACACCTTC. This translates into CAWNLGGGGYTF.

The V gene is TRBV9, the J gene TRBJ1-6; possibly TRBD1 for D (5 bases). This CDR3 is built from 18 residues. Germline V gene data show CDR1 as SGDLS and CDR2 as YYNGEE. The V gene lost 0 bases and the J gene lost 7 bases, with 20 bases spanning the gap. The DNA of the CDR3 is TGTGCCAGCAGCGTAGCCCCCAGGTCCGTCCGACAGAATTCACCCCTCCACTTT. Translation gives CASSVAPRSVRQNSPLHF.

V gene TRBV30 combines with J gene TRBJ2-7; 10 bases are a match to TRBD2. The CDR3 covers 14 residues. Germline V gives CDR1 GTSNPN, CDR2 SVGIG (reference sequence). J lost 5 bases, V lost 6 bases, and 10 bases had no gene match. CDR3 residues: CACRASGRRDEQYF. CDR3 DNA sequence: TGTGCCTGTCGGGCTAGCGGGAGACGGGACGAGCAGTACTTC.

The chain couples TRBV11-2 to TRBJ2-7; TRBD1 is a possible D gene (6 bases). Germline V lookup: CDR1 SGHAT, CDR2 FQNNGV. Trimming took 6 bases from V and 4 from J, leaving 16 bases between them. The CDR3 is 14 residues long. CDR3 in amino acids: CASRVPGQAYEQYF. In DNA form, the CDR3 reads TGTGCCAGCAGGGTACCGGGACAAGCTTACGAGCAGTACTTC.

V usage is TRBV6-1 and J usage is TRBJ2-7, with D possibly being TRBD1 (7 bases). Trimming cost V 3 bases and J 2 bases, with 14 bases left between them. CDR1 is MNHNS, CDR2 SASEGT, per germline. CDR3 length equals 15 residues. CDR3 region: CASSDGGTVAYEQYF. The DNA for the CDR3 is TGTGCCAGCAGTGATGGGGGGACAGTCGCCTACGAGCAGTACTTC.

The gene calls are TRBV7-9 and TRBJ2-2; D remains unclear. CDR1 and CDR2 from the germline V gene are SEHNR and FQNEAQ (reference sequence). The germline V and J ends were trimmed by 2 bases and 0 bases, with 7 bases remaining between them. The CDR3 runs 15 residues. The CDR3 loop is CASSLTAANTGELFF. For the CDR3, the DNA is TGTGCCAGCAGCTTAACGGCGGCGAACACCGGGGAGCTGTTTTTT.

This chain links TRBV7-2 with TRBJ2-3; no definite D call. Germline CDR1 is SGHTA and CDR2 is FQGNSA. There are 14 residues in the CDR3. V was clipped by 3 bases and J by 1 base, with 8 bases between them. The CDR3 reads CASSFGPGTDTQYF. The CDR3 DNA follows: TGTGCCAGCAGCTTCGGACCCGGCACAGATACGCAGTATTTT.

In its sample, this clone was seen a few times. The chain carries TRBV30 and TRBJ2-1; D may be TRBD1 or TRBD2 (6 bases each). With 0 bases removed from V and 2 bases from J, the gap between germline ends came to 11 bases. The CDR3 contains 15 residues. Germline values: CDR1 GTSNPN, CDR2 SVGIG (reference sequence). The CDR3 spells CAWSVGGIAYNEQFF. DNA of the CDR3: TGTGCCTGGAGTGTAGGGGGGATAGCCTACAATGAGCAGTTCTTC.

The chain carries TRBV4-1 and TRBJ2-7, with 9 bases matching TRBD1. CDR1 and CDR2 from the germline V gene are MGHRA and YSYEKL. The CDR3 is 14 residues long. After removal of 1 base from V and 3 bases from J, the junction contained 1 base not matched to a gene. The CDR3 is CASSQGQGVYEQYF. CDR3 in DNA: TGCGCCAGCAGCCAAGGACAGGGGGTCTACGAGCAGTACTTC.

This chain links TRBV21-1 with TRBJ1-1; the table's D call TRBD1 went unverified against the DNA. TRBV21-1 is tagged as a pseudogene. The CDR3 is 17 amino acids. The CDR3 DNA follows: TGTGCCAGCAGCAAAGAAAACAGGGGCGCAGGAGAGACTGAAGCTTTCTTT. Encoded protein: CASSKENRGAGETEAFF.

The sample holds a few counts of this clone. The rearrangement uses TRBV2 and TRBJ1-1; D not certain. With 5 bases removed from V and 1 base from J, the gap between germline ends came to 14 bases. The CDR3 loop spans 15 amino acids. CDR1 is SNHLY, CDR2 FYNNEI, per germline. CDR3 amino acids: CASSSPTGANTEAFF. The CDR3 coding sequence is TGTGCCAGCAGTTCTCCGACGGGCGCGAACACTGAAGCTTTCTTT.

The chain has TRBV4-2 and TRBJ2-7; D perhaps matches TRBD2 (5 bases). Trimming took off 5 bases at V and 2 bases at J, with 16 bases between the two ends. Germline CDR1 reads LGHNA; CDR2 reads YNFKEQ. The CDR3 has 15 amino acids. The chain's CDR3 is CASSFRRAGPYEQYF. The CDR3 DNA sequence: TGTGCCAGCAGCTTCAGGCGGGCAGGCCCCTACGAGCAGTACTTC.

The rearrangement joins TRBV15 to TRBJ1-5, with D tentatively TRBD1 (6 bases). CDR1 is LNHNV and CDR2 is YYDKDF in the germline V gene (reference sequence). The CDR3 is made up of 14 amino acids. V lost 8 bases and J 4 bases, leaving 15 bases between the germline ends. CDR3 coding DNA: TGTGCCACCGAAACAGGGACGAAAAATCAGCCCCAGCATTTT. Encoded protein: CATETGTKNQPQHF.

The chain joins TRBV12-5 to TRBJ1-5; D not certain. The ends were cut back, 5 bases at V and 1 base at J, with 9 bases in the middle. The CDR3 sequence is 14 residues long. The germline CDR1 and CDR2 sequences are LGHNT and FRNRAP. The CDR3 DNA reads as TGTGCTAGTGGTACCCCACGCAGCAATCAGCCCCAGCATTTT. This sequence encodes CASGTPRSNQPQHF. Filled out from reference TRBV12-5 and TRBJ1-5, the complete variable domain reads DARVTQTPRHKVTEMGQEVTMRCQPILGHNTVFWYRQTMMQGLELLAYFRNRAPLDDSGMPKDRFSAEMPDATLATLKIQPSEPRDSAVYFCASGTPRSNQPQHFGDGTRLSIL.

The chain links TRBV7-3 to TRBJ1-2; perhaps TRBD1 as D (6 bases). The CDR3 is 15 residues long. The germline gives CDR1 SGHTA, CDR2 FQGTGA. Trimming took 2 bases from V and 4 from J, leaving 14 bases between them. This CDR3 is CASSLSPAGAYGYTF. The CDR3 DNA follows: TGTGCCAGCAGCTTATCTCCAGCGGGGGCCTATGGCTACACCTTC. Together with reference TRBV7-3 and TRBJ1-2, the CDR3 gives the full variable domain: GAGVSQTPSNKVTEKGKYVELRCDPISGHTALYWYRQSLGQGPEFLIYFQGTGAADDSGLPNDRFFAVRPEGSVSTLKIQRTERGDSAVYLCASSLSPAGAYGYTFGSGTRLTVV.